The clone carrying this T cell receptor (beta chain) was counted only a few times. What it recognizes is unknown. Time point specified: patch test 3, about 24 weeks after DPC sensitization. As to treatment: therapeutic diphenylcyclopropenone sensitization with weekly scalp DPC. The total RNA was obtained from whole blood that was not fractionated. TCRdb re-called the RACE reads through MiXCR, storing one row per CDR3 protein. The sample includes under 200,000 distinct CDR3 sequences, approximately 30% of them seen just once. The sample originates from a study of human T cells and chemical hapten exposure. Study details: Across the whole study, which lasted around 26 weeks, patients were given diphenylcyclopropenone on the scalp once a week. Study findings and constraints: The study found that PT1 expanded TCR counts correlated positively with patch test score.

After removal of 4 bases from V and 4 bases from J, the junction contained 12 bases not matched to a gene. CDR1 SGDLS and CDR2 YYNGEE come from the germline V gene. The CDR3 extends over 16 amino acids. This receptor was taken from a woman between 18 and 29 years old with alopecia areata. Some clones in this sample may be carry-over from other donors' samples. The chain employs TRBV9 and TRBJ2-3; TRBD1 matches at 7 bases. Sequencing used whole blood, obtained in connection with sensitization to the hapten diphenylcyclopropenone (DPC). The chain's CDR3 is CASSTSTGIGPDTQYF. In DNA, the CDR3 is TGTGCCAGCAGCACCTCGACAGGGATAGGCCCAGATACGCAGTATTTT.